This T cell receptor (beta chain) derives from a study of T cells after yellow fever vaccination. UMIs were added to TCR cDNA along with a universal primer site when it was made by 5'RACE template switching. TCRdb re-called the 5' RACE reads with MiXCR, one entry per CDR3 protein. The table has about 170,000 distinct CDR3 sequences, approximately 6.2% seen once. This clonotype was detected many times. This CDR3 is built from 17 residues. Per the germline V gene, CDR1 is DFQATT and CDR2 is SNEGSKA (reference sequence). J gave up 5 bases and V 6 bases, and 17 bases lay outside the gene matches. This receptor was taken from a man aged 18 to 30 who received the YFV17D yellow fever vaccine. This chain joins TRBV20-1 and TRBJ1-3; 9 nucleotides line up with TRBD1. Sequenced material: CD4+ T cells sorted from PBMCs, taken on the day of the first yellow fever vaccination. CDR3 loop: CSARGTGSSTARNTIYF. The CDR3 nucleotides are TGCAGTGCACGCGGGACAGGGAGTTCGACAGCAAGAAACACCATATATTTT.